This T cell receptor beta chain was captured in a study of T cell repertoires in cytomegalovirus infection. Overall study context: Selected CMV epitopes included recently identified HLA-C-restricted ones as well as well-studied HLA-B-restricted ones. CMV infection together with matching HLA type was indicated by public TCR beta signatures.

As to this clonotype: Its antigen is not known.

Study-wide results and limits: The ex vivo response was dominated by HLA-C-restricted CMV-specific TCR beta clonotypes. Using cumulative public TCR beta family frequency, the authors identified those who carried CMV together with the relevant HLA.

The CDR3 runs to 16 residues. Germline lookup yields CDR1 MGHRA and CDR2 YSYEKL. Germline trimming cut 7 bases from V and 5 bases from J; bases unmatched to any gene: 10. TCRdb recomputed calls from the reads with MiXCR, one row per CDR3 protein. This sample has some 590,000 distinct CDR3 sequences; almost 40% occur once, and the top ten carry 48%. This chain connects TRBV4-1 to TRBJ1-5, with 11 bases identical to TRBD1. The TCR comes from a human donor in good health (CMV status not recorded). Some clones in this sample may be carry-over from other donors' samples. Sequences were derived from cultured PBMCs, sampled from culture after CMV antigen stimulation. This chain's CDR3 is CASTPRTGGSDQPQHF. The CDR3 nucleotides read TGCGCCAGCACCCCACGGACAGGGGGCAGTGATCAGCCCCAGCATTTT.